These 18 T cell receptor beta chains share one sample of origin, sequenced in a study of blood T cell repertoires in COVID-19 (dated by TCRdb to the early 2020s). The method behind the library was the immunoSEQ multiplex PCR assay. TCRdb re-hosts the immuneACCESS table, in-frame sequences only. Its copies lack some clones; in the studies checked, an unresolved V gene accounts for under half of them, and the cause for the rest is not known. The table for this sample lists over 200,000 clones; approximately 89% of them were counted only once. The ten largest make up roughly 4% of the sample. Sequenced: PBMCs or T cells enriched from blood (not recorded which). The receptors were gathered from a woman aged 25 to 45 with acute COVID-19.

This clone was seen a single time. The CDR3 region has the DNA TGTGCCAGCAGCCGGACAGGGATGAGGAACATTCAGTACTTC. Protein sequence: CASSRTGMRNIQYF. The gene calls are TRBV27 and TRBJ2-4; 8 bases line up with TRBD1. This CDR3 comprises 14 residues. In germline, CDR1 is MNHEY, CDR2 SMNVEV (reference sequence). The junction had 8 bases not matched to a gene; V was cut back by 6 bases and J by 7 bases.

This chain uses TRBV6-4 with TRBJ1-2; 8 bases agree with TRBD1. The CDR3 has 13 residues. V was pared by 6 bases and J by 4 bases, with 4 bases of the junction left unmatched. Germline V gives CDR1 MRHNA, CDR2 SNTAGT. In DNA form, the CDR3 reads TGTGCCAGCAGGGAGACAGGGGCCTATGGCTACACCTTC. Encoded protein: CASRETGAYGYTF.

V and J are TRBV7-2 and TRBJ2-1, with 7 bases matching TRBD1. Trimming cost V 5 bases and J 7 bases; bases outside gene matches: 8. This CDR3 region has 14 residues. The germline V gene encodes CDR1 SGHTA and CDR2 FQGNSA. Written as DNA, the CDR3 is TGTGCCAGCAGCACTGGGACAGAGAAGAATGAGCAGTTCTTC. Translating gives CASSTGTEKNEQFF. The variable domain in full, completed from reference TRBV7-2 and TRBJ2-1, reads GAGVSQSPSNKVTEKGKDVELRCDPISGHTALYWYRQSLGQGLEFLIYFQGNSAPDKSGLPSDRFSAERTGGSVSTLTIQRTQQEDSAVYLCASSTGTEKNEQFFGPGTRLTVL.

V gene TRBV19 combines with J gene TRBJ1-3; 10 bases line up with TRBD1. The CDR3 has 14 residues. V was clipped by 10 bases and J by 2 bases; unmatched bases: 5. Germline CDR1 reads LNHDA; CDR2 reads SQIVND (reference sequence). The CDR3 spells CATRQGATGNTIYF. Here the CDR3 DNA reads TGTGCCACCCGACAGGGGGCCACTGGAAACACCATATATTTT.

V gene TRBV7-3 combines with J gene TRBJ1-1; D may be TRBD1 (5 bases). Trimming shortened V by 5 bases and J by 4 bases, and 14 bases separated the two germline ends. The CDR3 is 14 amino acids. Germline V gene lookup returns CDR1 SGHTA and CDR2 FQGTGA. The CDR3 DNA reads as TGTGCCAGCAGCAGGGGTGGTTTGGCCACTGAAGCTTTCTTT. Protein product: CASSRGGLATEAFF.

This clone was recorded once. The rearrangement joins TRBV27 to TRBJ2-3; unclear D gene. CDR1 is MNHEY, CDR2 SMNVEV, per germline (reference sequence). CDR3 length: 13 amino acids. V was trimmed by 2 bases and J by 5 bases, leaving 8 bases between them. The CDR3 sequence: CASSLGSRDTQYF. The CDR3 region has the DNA TGTGCCAGCAGTTTAGGTTCTAGAGATACGCAGTATTTT.

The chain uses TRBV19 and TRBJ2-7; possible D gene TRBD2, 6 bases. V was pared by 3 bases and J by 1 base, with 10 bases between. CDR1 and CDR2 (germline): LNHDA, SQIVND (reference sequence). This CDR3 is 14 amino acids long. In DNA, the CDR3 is TGTGCCAGTAGTATTTCAGGGACTTCCTACGAGCAGTACTTC. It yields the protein CASSISGTSYEQYF.

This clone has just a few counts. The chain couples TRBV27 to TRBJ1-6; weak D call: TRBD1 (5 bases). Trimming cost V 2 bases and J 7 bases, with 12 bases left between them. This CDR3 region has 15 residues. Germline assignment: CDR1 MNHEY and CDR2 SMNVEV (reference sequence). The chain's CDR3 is CASSLARQTNSPLHF. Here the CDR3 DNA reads TGTGCCAGCAGTTTAGCCCGACAGACGAATTCACCCCTCCACTTT.

The CDR3 DNA follows: TGCGCCAGCAGCGCCCGGACGGGAGGCTACACCTTC. Translation: CASSARTGGYTF. This chain connects TRBV5-1 to TRBJ1-2; no clear D. The germline V gene has CDR1 SGHRS and CDR2 YFSETQ. CDR3 length: 12 residues. V lost 4 bases, J lost 8 bases, and 12 bases lay in between.

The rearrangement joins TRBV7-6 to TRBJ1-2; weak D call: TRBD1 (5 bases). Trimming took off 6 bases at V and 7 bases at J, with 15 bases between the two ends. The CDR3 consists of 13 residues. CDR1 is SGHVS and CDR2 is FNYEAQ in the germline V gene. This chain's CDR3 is CASRDSYGSGYTF. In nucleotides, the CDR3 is TGTGCCAGCAGAGACAGCTATGGCAGTGGCTACACCTTC.

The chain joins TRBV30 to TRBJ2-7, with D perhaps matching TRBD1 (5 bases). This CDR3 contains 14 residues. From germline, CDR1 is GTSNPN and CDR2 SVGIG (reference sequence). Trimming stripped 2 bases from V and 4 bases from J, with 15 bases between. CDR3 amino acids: CAWSRSLGPYEQYF. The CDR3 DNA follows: TGTGCCTGGAGTAGGTCATTGGGGCCATACGAGCAGTACTTC.

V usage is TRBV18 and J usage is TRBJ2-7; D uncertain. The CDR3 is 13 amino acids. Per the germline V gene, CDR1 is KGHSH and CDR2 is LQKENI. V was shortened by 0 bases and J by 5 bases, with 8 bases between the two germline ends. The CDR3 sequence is CASSPPIDNEQYF. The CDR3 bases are TGTGCCAGCTCACCACCGATAGACAACGAGCAGTACTTC.

The CDR3 sequence: CATSRVLAGAQGRQYF. The CDR3 bases are TGTGCCACCAGCAGAGTACTAGCGGGGGCCCAGGGGCGCCAGTACTTC. The genes are TRBV15 and TRBJ2-5, with 11 bases that match TRBD2. The germline gives CDR1 LNHNV, CDR2 YYDKDF (reference sequence). V was pared by 1 base and J by 10 bases, with 11 bases of the junction left unmatched. The CDR3 contains 16 residues.

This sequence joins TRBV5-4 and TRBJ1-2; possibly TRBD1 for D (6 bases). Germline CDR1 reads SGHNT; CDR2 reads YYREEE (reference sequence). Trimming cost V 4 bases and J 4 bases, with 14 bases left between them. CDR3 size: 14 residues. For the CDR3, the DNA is TGTGCCAGCAGCAACAGGGTGGAGGCCTATGGCTACACCTTC. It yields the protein CASSNRVEAYGYTF. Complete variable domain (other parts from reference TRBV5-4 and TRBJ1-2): ETGVTQSPTHLIKTRGQQVTLRCSSQSGHNTVSWYQQALGQGPQFIFQYYREEENGRGNFPPRFSGLQFPNYSSELNVNALELDDSALYLCASSNRVEAYGYTFGSGTRLTVV.

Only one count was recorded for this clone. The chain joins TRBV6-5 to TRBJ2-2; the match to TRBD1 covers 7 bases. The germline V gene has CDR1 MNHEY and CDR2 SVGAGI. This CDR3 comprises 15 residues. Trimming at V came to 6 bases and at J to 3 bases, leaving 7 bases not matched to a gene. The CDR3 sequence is CASSQGDPYTGELFF. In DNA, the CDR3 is TGTGCCAGCAGCCAGGGGGACCCCTACACCGGGGAGCTGTTTTTT.

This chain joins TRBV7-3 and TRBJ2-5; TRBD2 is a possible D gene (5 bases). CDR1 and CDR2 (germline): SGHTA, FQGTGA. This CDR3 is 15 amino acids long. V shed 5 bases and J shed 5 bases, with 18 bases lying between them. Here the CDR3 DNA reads TGTGCCAGCAGCGCTACTCCCGGGAATCGCGAGACCCAGTACTTC. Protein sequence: CASSATPGNRETQYF.

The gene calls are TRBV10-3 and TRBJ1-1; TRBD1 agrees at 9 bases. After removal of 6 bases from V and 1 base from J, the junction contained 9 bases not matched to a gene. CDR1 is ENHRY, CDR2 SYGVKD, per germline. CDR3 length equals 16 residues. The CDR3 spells CAIRPGTGTANTEAFF. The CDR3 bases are TGTGCCATCAGACCCGGGACAGGGACAGCGAACACTGAAGCTTTCTTT.

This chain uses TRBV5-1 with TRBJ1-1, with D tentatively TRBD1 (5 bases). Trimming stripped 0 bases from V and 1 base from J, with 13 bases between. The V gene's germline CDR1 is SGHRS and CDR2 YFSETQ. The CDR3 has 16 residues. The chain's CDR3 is CASSLDGARENTEAFF. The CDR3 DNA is TGCGCCAGCAGCTTGGACGGGGCGCGGGAGAACACTGAAGCTTTCTTT.